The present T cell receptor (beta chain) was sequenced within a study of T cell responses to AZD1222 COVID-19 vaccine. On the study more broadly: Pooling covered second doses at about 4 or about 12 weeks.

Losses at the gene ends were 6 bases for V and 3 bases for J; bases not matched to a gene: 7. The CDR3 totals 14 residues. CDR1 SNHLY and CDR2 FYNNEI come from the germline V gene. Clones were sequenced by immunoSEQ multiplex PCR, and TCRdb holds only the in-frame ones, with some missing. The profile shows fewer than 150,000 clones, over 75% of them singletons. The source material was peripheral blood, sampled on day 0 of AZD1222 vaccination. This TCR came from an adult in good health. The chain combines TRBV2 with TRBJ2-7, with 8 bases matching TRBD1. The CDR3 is CASRMDRAYYEQYF. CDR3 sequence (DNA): TGTGCCAGCAGGATGGACAGGGCATACTACGAGCAGTACTTC. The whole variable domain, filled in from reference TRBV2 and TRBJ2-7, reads EPEVTQTPSHQVTQMGQEVILRCVPISNHLYFYWYRQILGQKVEFLVSFYNNEISEKSEIFDDQFSVERPDGSNFTLKIRSTKLEDSAMYFCASRMDRAYYEQYFGPGTRLTVT.